A selection of T cell receptor beta chains follows, all from one sample in a study of T cell repertoires in cytomegalovirus infection. TCRdb re-called the reads with MiXCR, one entry per CDR3 protein. Among around 170,000 distinct CDR3 sequences listed, 17% were seen once. The sample taken for sequencing was CD8+ T cells from PBMCs. The receptors shown here come from a human donor in good health (CMV status not recorded). Some clones in this sample may be carry-over from other donors' samples. CDR3s include the opening cysteine and the closing phenylalanine or tryptophan. A D gene is named only where the DNA matches it firmly. Not all rows give a size; the values are once, few, many and, for expanded clones, a class.

j_call: TRBJ1-2; d_call: NA; clone_size: few; cdr3_length: 14; v_call: TRBV28; cdr3_aa: CASSLLQQNYGYTF; cdr3_nt: TGTGCCAGCAGTTTGCTGCAGCAGAACTATGGCTACACCTTC
j_call: TRBJ1-1; d_call: NA; clone_size: NA; cdr3_length: 15; v_call: TRBV14; cdr3_aa: CASSQSAGFDTEAFF; cdr3_nt: TGTGCCAGCAGCCAAAGTGCAGGGTTTGACACTGAAGCTTTCTTT
j_call: TRBJ2-7; d_call: TRBD2; clone_size: NA; cdr3_length: 13; v_call: TRBV9; cdr3_aa: CASSAGGLYEQYF; cdr3_nt: TGTGCCAGCTCAGCGGGGGGGCTCTACGAGCAGTACTTC
j_call: TRBJ2-5; d_call: NA; clone_size: NA; cdr3_length: 13; v_call: TRBV15; cdr3_aa: CATSPGGRETQYF; cdr3_nt: TGTGCCACCAGCCCCGGCGGGCGGGAGACCCAGTACTTC
j_call: TRBJ2-4; d_call: NA; clone_size: few; cdr3_length: 15; v_call: TRBV12-3/TRBV12-4; cdr3_aa: CASPSRDLTKNIQYF; cdr3_nt: TGTGCCAGCCCCTCACGGGATCTGACCAAAAACATTCAGTACTTC
j_call: TRBJ2-3; d_call: TRBD2; clone_size: NA; cdr3_length: 17; v_call: TRBV4-2; cdr3_aa: CASSHLTSGSETDTQYF; cdr3_nt: TGTGCCAGCAGCCACCTTACTAGCGGGAGTGAGACAGATACGCAGTATTTT
j_call: TRBJ1-3; d_call: NA; clone_size: NA; cdr3_length: 18; v_call: TRBV7-6; cdr3_aa: CASSARQISRQPGNTIYF; cdr3_nt: TGTGCCAGCAGCGCCCGACAAATTAGCAGGCAGCCTGGAAACACCATATATTTT
j_call: TRBJ1-4; d_call: NA; clone_size: once; cdr3_length: 15; v_call: TRBV7-9; cdr3_aa: CASSLGPELNEKLFF; cdr3_nt: TGTGCCAGCAGCTTAGGCCCAGAACTTAATGAAAAACTGTTTTTT
j_call: TRBJ2-1; d_call: NA; clone_size: NA; cdr3_length: 14; v_call: TRBV19; cdr3_aa: CASSIAGEIIEQFF; cdr3_nt: TGTGCCAGTAGTATAGCGGGAGAAATTATTGAGCAGTTCTTC
j_call: TRBJ2-1; d_call: TRBD2; clone_size: NA; cdr3_length: 18; v_call: TRBV10-3; cdr3_aa: CAISEPGTSGRAYNEQFF; cdr3_nt: TGTGCCATCAGTGAGCCTGGGACTAGCGGGAGGGCCTACAATGAGCAGTTCTTC
j_call: TRBJ2-3; d_call: TRBD2; clone_size: few; cdr3_length: 17; v_call: TRBV28; cdr3_aa: CASSLILAGGRKDTQYF; cdr3_nt: TGTGCCAGCAGTTTAATACTAGCGGGAGGGCGGAAAGATACGCAGTATTTT
j_call: TRBJ2-1; d_call: NA; clone_size: few; cdr3_length: 13; v_call: TRBV7-2; cdr3_aa: CASSSTFYNEQFF; cdr3_nt: TGTGCCAGCAGCTCTACATTCTACAATGAGCAGTTCTTC
j_call: TRBJ1-4; d_call: NA; clone_size: few; cdr3_length: 16; v_call: TRBV6-2/TRBV6-3; cdr3_aa: CASSYRDTGYNEKLFF; cdr3_nt: TGTGCCAGCAGTTACCGAGACACGGGATATAATGAAAAACTGTTTTTT
j_call: TRBJ2-2; d_call: NA; clone_size: NA; cdr3_length: 13; v_call: TRBV6-4; cdr3_aa: CASSDRYTGELFF; cdr3_nt: TGTGCCAGCAGTGACAGATACACCGGGGAGCTGTTTTTT
j_call: TRBJ2-7; d_call: NA; clone_size: NA; cdr3_length: 13; v_call: TRBV14; cdr3_aa: CASSQVGRVEQYF; cdr3_nt: TGTGCCAGCAGCCAAGTAGGTCGGGTCGAGCAGTACTTC
j_call: TRBJ2-7; d_call: TRBD2; clone_size: NA; cdr3_length: 15; v_call: TRBV7-2; cdr3_aa: CASRHSSGGSYEQYF; cdr3_nt: TGTGCCAGCAGGCACAGTAGCGGGGGGTCATACGAGCAGTACTTC
j_call: TRBJ2-5; d_call: NA; clone_size: NA; cdr3_length: 13; v_call: TRBV20-1; cdr3_aa: CSASDRVLGTQYF; cdr3_nt: TGCAGTGCTAGTGACCGGGTCCTGGGGACCCAGTACTTC
j_call: TRBJ2-7; d_call: NA; clone_size: few; cdr3_length: 11; v_call: TRBV19; cdr3_aa: CAKGQIPEQYF; cdr3_nt: TGTGCCAAAGGACAGATTCCCGAGCAGTACTTC
j_call: TRBJ1-2; d_call: NA; clone_size: NA; cdr3_length: 14; v_call: TRBV7-9; cdr3_aa: CASSFPDGSYGYTF; cdr3_nt: TGTGCCAGCAGCTTCCCGGACGGGAGCTATGGCTACACCTTC
j_call: TRBJ2-4; d_call: NA; clone_size: NA; cdr3_length: 11; v_call: TRBV28; cdr3_aa: CATTQGGIQYF; cdr3_nt: TGTGCCACCACCCAGGGGGGCATTCAGTACTTC
j_call: TRBJ1-1; d_call: NA; clone_size: NA; cdr3_length: 13; v_call: TRBV7-9; cdr3_aa: CASSFAVNTEAFF; cdr3_nt: TGTGCCAGCAGCTTCGCGGTGAACACTGAAGCTTTCTTT
j_call: TRBJ1-1; d_call: NA; clone_size: many; cdr3_length: 13; v_call: TRBV7-2; cdr3_aa: CASTFGGNTEAFF; cdr3_nt: TGTGCCAGCACCTTCGGGGGGAACACTGAAGCTTTCTTT
j_call: TRBJ2-7; d_call: NA; clone_size: few; cdr3_length: 15; v_call: TRBV14; cdr3_aa: CASSQDLDPTDEQYF; cdr3_nt: TGTGCCAGCAGCCAAGATCTGGACCCGACGGACGAGCAGTACTTC
j_call: TRBJ2-5; d_call: NA; clone_size: many; cdr3_length: 13; v_call: TRBV6-1; cdr3_aa: CASSGLYQETQYF; cdr3_nt: TGTGCCAGCAGTGGACTCTACCAAGAGACCCAGTACTTC
j_call: TRBJ2-1; d_call: NA; clone_size: many; cdr3_length: 16; v_call: TRBV28; cdr3_aa: CASSPNSAGKGNEQFF; cdr3_nt: TGTGCCAGCAGTCCCAACAGCGCGGGAAAGGGCAATGAGCAGTTCTTC
j_call: TRBJ2-4; d_call: NA; clone_size: NA; cdr3_length: 10; v_call: TRBV11-2; cdr3_aa: CASRSNSQYF; cdr3_nt: TGTGCCAGCAGATCAAACAGTCAGTACTTC
j_call: TRBJ2-5; d_call: NA; clone_size: NA; cdr3_length: 14; v_call: TRBV7-9; cdr3_aa: CASSFGGLGETQYF; cdr3_nt: TGTGCCAGCAGCTTTGGGGGGCTGGGTGAGACCCAGTACTTC
j_call: TRBJ2-7; d_call: TRBD2; clone_size: NA; cdr3_length: 17; v_call: TRBV5-4; cdr3_aa: CASSLGLAGAYSYEQYF; cdr3_nt: TGTGCCAGCAGCTTGGGGCTAGCGGGAGCCTACTCCTACGAGCAGTACTTC
j_call: TRBJ2-1; d_call: TRBD2; clone_size: NA; cdr3_length: 13; v_call: TRBV6-2/TRBV6-3; cdr3_aa: CASSWGTSGSFFF; cdr3_nt: TGTGCCAGCAGTTGGGGGACTAGCGGGAGCTTCTTCTTC
j_call: TRBJ2-1; d_call: NA; clone_size: few; cdr3_length: 16; v_call: TRBV7-2; cdr3_aa: CASSLPSLLRDNEQFF; cdr3_nt: TGTGCCAGCAGCTTACCTAGTCTCCTACGAGACAATGAGCAGTTCTTC
j_call: TRBJ2-7; d_call: TRBD2; clone_size: many; cdr3_length: 14; v_call: TRBV28; cdr3_aa: CASSLVLAGYEQYF; cdr3_nt: TGTGCCAGCAGTTTGGTACTAGCGGGGTACGAGCAGTACTTC
j_call: TRBJ2-7; d_call: NA; clone_size: many; cdr3_length: 12; v_call: TRBV7-8; cdr3_aa: CASSIAGDEQYF; cdr3_nt: TGTGCCAGCAGCATCGCAGGGGACGAGCAGTACTTC
j_call: TRBJ1-6; d_call: NA; clone_size: few; cdr3_length: 16; v_call: TRBV7-9; cdr3_aa: CASSSPPTETNSPLHF; cdr3_nt: TGTGCCAGCAGCTCCCCCCCGACAGAGACAAATTCACCCCTCCACTTT
j_call: TRBJ2-1; d_call: TRBD1; clone_size: NA; cdr3_length: 17; v_call: TRBV11-2; cdr3_aa: CASSTPTGGKDYNEQFF; cdr3_nt: TGTGCCAGCAGCACCCCGACAGGGGGAAAAGACTACAATGAGCAGTTCTTC
j_call: TRBJ1-1; d_call: TRBD1; clone_size: once; cdr3_length: 16; v_call: TRBV7-6; cdr3_aa: CASSLRGRPLNTEAFF; cdr3_nt: TGTGCCAGCAGCTTAAGGGGGCGACCCTTGAACACTGAAGCTTTCTTT
j_call: TRBJ2-7; d_call: TRBD1; clone_size: NA; cdr3_length: 15; v_call: TRBV5-5; cdr3_aa: CASNLLGTGAYEQYF; cdr3_nt: TGTGCCAGCAACCTCCTCGGGACAGGAGCCTACGAGCAGTACTTC
j_call: TRBJ2-7; d_call: NA; clone_size: few; cdr3_length: 15; v_call: TRBV20-1; cdr3_aa: CSARTGHGALDEQYF; cdr3_nt: TGCAGTGCTAGAACGGGACATGGGGCACTTGACGAGCAGTACTTC
j_call: TRBJ2-5; d_call: TRBD2; clone_size: few; cdr3_length: 15; v_call: TRBV12-3/TRBV12-4; cdr3_aa: CASRPAGGGYETQYF; cdr3_nt: TGTGCCAGCAGACCAGCGGGAGGAGGTTATGAGACCCAGTACTTC
j_call: TRBJ1-2; d_call: NA; clone_size: few; cdr3_length: 14; v_call: TRBV10-3; cdr3_aa: CAISGSGSSYGYTF; cdr3_nt: TGTGCCATCAGTGGGTCCGGGTCATCCTATGGCTACACCTTC
j_call: TRBJ1-1; d_call: NA; clone_size: NA; cdr3_length: 14; v_call: TRBV7-6; cdr3_aa: CASSQAGDLTEAFF; cdr3_nt: TGTGCCAGCAGCCAAGCAGGGGACCTCACTGAAGCTTTCTTT
j_call: TRBJ2-3; d_call: NA; clone_size: few; cdr3_length: 15; v_call: TRBV20-1; cdr3_aa: CSARSVAASTDTQYF; cdr3_nt: TGCAGTGCTAGATCGGTCGCGGCGAGCACAGATACGCAGTATTTT
j_call: TRBJ1-5; d_call: NA; clone_size: NA; cdr3_length: 15; v_call: TRBV7-2; cdr3_aa: CASSLAFDSNQPQHF; cdr3_nt: TGTGCCAGCAGCTTAGCCTTCGACAGTAATCAGCCCCAGCATTTT
j_call: TRBJ2-7; d_call: NA; clone_size: NA; cdr3_length: 12; v_call: TRBV6-2/TRBV6-3; cdr3_aa: CASSYDPGEQYF; cdr3_nt: TGTGCCAGCAGTTACGACCCGGGCGAGCAGTACTTC
j_call: TRBJ2-7; d_call: NA; clone_size: NA; cdr3_length: 14; v_call: TRBV20-1; cdr3_aa: CSARDPAGSYEQYF; cdr3_nt: TGCAGTGCTAGAGATCCAGCGGGCTCCTACGAGCAGTACTTC
j_call: TRBJ2-2; d_call: TRBD2; clone_size: NA; cdr3_length: 16; v_call: TRBV7-7; cdr3_aa: CASSPGGGPNTGELFF; cdr3_nt: TGTGCCAGCAGCCCCGGGGGGGGCCCGAACACCGGGGAGCTGTTTTTT
j_call: TRBJ2-1; d_call: NA; clone_size: many; cdr3_length: 15; v_call: TRBV28; cdr3_aa: CASSFVGGDSNEQFF; cdr3_nt: TGTGCCAGCAGTTTCGTCGGGGGAGATTCCAATGAGCAGTTCTTC
j_call: TRBJ2-3; d_call: TRBD1; clone_size: few; cdr3_length: 14; v_call: TRBV13; cdr3_aa: CASSIGTGTDTQYF; cdr3_nt: TGTGCCAGCAGCATCGGGACAGGCACAGATACGCAGTATTTT
j_call: TRBJ2-2; d_call: NA; clone_size: NA; cdr3_length: 14; v_call: TRBV4-1; cdr3_aa: CASSLTNWPGELFF; cdr3_nt: TGCGCCAGCAGCCTTACCAATTGGCCCGGGGAGCTGTTTTTT
j_call: TRBJ2-7; d_call: TRBD2; clone_size: few; cdr3_length: 15; v_call: TRBV5-1; cdr3_aa: CASSLGAGGQYEQYF; cdr3_nt: TGCGCCAGCAGCTTGGGAGCGGGAGGGCAATACGAGCAGTACTTC
j_call: TRBJ1-1; d_call: NA; clone_size: few; cdr3_length: 21; v_call: TRBV6-1; cdr3_aa: CASSGRSPTGMARTGNTEAFF; cdr3_nt: TGTGCCAGCAGTGGGAGATCTCCTACAGGGATGGCTCGGACGGGGAACACTGAAGCTTTCTTT
j_call: TRBJ2-3; d_call: TRBD1; clone_size: many; cdr3_length: 15; v_call: TRBV7-2; cdr3_aa: CASSLRDRGTDTQYF; cdr3_nt: TGTGCCAGCAGCTTAAGGGACAGAGGCACAGATACGCAGTATTTT
j_call: TRBJ2-3; d_call: NA; clone_size: many; cdr3_length: 15; v_call: TRBV7-2; cdr3_aa: CASSWARRGTDTQYF; cdr3_nt: TGTGCCAGCAGCTGGGCGAGGAGGGGCACAGATACGCAGTATTTT
j_call: TRBJ2-7; d_call: NA; clone_size: few; cdr3_length: 14; v_call: TRBV29-1; cdr3_aa: CSVEEKAGLSEQYF; cdr3_nt: TGCAGCGTTGAAGAAAAGGCGGGGTTATCCGAGCAGTACTTC
j_call: TRBJ1-6; d_call: TRBD1; clone_size: NA; cdr3_length: 15; v_call: TRBV9; cdr3_aa: CASSLGTGSNSPLHF; cdr3_nt: TGTGCCAGCAGCTTGGGGACAGGGAGTAATTCACCCCTCCACTTT
j_call: TRBJ2-7; d_call: NA; clone_size: NA; cdr3_length: 15; v_call: TRBV7-2; cdr3_aa: CASSLIGTNSYEQYF; cdr3_nt: TGTGCCAGCAGCTTAATCGGGACCAACTCCTACGAGCAGTACTTC
j_call: TRBJ2-3; d_call: NA; clone_size: NA; cdr3_length: 17; v_call: TRBV28; cdr3_aa: CASSPNRARRPADTQYF; cdr3_nt: TGTGCCAGCAGTCCGAACAGGGCAAGGCGGCCGGCAGATACGCAGTATTTT
j_call: TRBJ1-5; d_call: NA; clone_size: few; cdr3_length: 15; v_call: TRBV6-1; cdr3_aa: CASSETGGEYQPQHF; cdr3_nt: TGTGCCAGCAGTGAGACAGGCGGAGAGTATCAGCCCCAGCATTTT
j_call: TRBJ1-5; d_call: NA; clone_size: few; cdr3_length: 13; v_call: TRBV19; cdr3_aa: CASSERIDQPQHF; cdr3_nt: TGTGCCAGTAGTGAGCGGATAGATCAGCCCCAGCATTTT
j_call: TRBJ2-7; d_call: NA; clone_size: few; cdr3_length: 14; v_call: TRBV27; cdr3_aa: CATAEGGFAHEQYF; cdr3_nt: TGTGCCACCGCGGAAGGGGGATTTGCGCACGAGCAGTACTTC
j_call: TRBJ2-3; d_call: TRBD1; clone_size: few; cdr3_length: 14; v_call: TRBV7-6; cdr3_aa: CASSRRTGSDTQYF; cdr3_nt: TGTGCCAGCAGCCGCCGGACAGGGTCAGATACGCAGTATTTT